This TCR beta chain derives from a study of blood T cell repertoires in COVID-19. As for the study in general: Sites across the United States, Italy and Spain contributed samples from acute and convalescent COVID-19.

TCRdb keeps only in-frame clones here, not all; method: immunoSEQ multiplex PCR. Among about 180,000 clones, about 88% were seen once, and the ten largest hold 1.5% to 2%. There are 14 residues in the CDR3. CDR1 is MNHEY, CDR2 SVGAGI, per germline. The V gene end was trimmed by 2 bases and the J gene end by 0 bases; junction bases not matched to a gene: 0. The origin of this receptor is a man in his late teens or twenties who had recovered from COVID-19. Source material: peripheral blood. The rearrangement uses TRBV6-5 and TRBJ1-1; 7 nucleotides align to TRBD1. CDR3 loop: CASSYTGVNTEAFF. The DNA of the CDR3 is TGTGCCAGCAGTTACACAGGGGTGAACACTGAAGCTTTCTTT.